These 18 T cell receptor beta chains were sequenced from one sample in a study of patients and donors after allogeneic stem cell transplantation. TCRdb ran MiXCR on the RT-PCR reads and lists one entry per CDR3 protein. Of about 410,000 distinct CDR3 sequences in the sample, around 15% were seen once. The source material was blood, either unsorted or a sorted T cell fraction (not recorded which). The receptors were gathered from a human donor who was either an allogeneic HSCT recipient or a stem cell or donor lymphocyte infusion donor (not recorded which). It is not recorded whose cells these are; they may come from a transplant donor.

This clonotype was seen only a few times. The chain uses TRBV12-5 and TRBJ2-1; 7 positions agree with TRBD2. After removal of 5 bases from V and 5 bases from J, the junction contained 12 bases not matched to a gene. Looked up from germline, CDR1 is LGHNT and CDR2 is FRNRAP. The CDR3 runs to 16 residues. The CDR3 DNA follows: TGTGCTAGTGGTCCTGATGCGGGAGATCCTGACAATGAGCAGTTCTTC. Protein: CASGPDAGDPDNEQFF.

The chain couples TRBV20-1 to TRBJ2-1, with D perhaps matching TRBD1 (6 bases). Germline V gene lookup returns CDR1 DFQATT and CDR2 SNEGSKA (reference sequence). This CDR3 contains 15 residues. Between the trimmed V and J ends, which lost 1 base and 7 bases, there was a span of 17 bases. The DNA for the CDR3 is TGCAGTGCTAGAGGTTTGGGGGCTCTTAATAATGAGCAGTTCTTC. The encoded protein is CSARGLGALNNEQFF.

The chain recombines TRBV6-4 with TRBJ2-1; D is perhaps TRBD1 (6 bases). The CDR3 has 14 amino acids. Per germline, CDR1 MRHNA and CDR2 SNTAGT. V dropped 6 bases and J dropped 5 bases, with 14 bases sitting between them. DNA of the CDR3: TGTGCCAGCAGCACCGGTAGGGACAACAATGAGCAGTTCTTC. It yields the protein CASSTGRDNNEQFF.

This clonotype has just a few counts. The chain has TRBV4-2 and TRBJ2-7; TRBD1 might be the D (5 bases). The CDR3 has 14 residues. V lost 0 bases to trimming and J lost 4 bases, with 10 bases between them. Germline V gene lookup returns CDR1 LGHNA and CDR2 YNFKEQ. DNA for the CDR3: TGTGCCAGCAGCCAAGAGGCCAGGGTGTACGAGCAGTACTTC. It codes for CASSQEARVYEQYF.

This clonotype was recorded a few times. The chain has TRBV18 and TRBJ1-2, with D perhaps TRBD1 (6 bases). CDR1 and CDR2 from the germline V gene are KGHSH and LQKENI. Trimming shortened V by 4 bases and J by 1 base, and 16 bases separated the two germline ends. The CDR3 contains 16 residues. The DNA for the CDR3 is TGTGCCAGCTCACAACCGGACAGCCCTATTAACTATGGCTACACCTTC. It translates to CASSQPDSPINYGYTF.

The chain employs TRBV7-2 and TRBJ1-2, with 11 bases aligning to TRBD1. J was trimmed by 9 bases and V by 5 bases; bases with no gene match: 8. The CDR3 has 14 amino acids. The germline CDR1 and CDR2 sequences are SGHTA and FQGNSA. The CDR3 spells CASSHRTGGLSYTF. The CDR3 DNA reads TGTGCCAGCAGCCACAGGACAGGGGGCTTAAGCTACACCTTC.

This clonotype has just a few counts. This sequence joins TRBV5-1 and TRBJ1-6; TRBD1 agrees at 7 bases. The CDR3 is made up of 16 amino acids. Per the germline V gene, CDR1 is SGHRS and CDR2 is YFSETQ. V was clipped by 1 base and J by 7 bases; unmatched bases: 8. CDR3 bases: TGCGCCAGCAGCTTGAGAGGTAGGGGGCACAATTCACCCCTCCACTTT. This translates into CASSLRGRGHNSPLHF.

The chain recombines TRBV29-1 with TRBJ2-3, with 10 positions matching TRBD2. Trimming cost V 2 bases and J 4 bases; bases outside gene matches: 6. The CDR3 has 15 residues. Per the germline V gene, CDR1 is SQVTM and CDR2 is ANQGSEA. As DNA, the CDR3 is TGCAGCGTTGAAATCCTAGCGGGAGTCGCAGATACGCAGTATTTT. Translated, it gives CSVEILAGVADTQYF.

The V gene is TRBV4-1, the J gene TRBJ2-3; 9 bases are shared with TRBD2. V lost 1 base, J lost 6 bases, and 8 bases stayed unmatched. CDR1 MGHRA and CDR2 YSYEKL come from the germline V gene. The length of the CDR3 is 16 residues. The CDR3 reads CASSQAHLREGDTQYF. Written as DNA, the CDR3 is TGCGCCAGCAGCCAAGCTCATTTGCGGGAGGGGGATACGCAGTATTTT.

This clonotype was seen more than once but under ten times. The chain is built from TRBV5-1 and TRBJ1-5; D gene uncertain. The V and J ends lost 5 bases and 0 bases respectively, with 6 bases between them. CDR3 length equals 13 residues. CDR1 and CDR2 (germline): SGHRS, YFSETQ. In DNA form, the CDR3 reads TGCGCCAGCAGGGCAGATAGCAATCAGCCCCAGCATTTT. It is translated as CASRADSNQPQHF. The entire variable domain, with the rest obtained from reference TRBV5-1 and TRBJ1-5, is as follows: KAGVTQTPRYLIKTRGQQVTLSCSPISGHRSVSWYQQTPGQGLQFLFEYFSETQRNKGNFPGRFSGRQFSNSRSEMNVSTLELGDSALYLCASRADSNQPQHFGDGTRLSIL.

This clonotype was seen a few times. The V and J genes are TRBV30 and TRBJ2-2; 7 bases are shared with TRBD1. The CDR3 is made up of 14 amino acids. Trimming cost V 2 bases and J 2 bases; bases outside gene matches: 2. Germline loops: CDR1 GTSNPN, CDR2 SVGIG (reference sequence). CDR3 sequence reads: CAWSRTGNTGELFF. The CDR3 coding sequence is TGTGCCTGGAGTAGGACAGGCAACACCGGGGAGCTGTTTTTT.

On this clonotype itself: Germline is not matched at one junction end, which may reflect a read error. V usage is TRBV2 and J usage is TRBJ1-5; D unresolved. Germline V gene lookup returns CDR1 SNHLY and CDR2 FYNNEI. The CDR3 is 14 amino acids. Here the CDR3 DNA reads TGTGCCAGCAGTGAGGGAGTTTCTAATCGGCCCCAGCATTTT. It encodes CASSEGVSNRPQHF.

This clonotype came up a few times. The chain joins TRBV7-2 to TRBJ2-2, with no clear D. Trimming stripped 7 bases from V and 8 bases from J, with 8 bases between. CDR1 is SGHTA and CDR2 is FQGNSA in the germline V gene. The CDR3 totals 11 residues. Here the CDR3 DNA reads TGTGCCAGCACCTTGGGGGGGGAGCTGTTTTTT. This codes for CASTLGGELFF.

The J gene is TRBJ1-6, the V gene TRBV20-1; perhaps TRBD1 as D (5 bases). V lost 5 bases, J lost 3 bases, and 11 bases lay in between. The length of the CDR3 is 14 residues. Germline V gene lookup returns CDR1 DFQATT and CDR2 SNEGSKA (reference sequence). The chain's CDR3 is CSARSTDYNSPLHF. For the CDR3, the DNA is TGCAGTGCTCGGTCGACAGACTATAATTCACCCCTCCACTTT.

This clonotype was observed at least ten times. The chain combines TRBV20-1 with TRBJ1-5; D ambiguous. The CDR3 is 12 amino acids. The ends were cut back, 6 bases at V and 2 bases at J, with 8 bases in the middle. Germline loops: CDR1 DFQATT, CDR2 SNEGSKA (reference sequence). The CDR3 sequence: CSAPGGNQPQHF. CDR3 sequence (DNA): TGCAGTGCCCCGGGAGGCAATCAGCCCCAGCATTTT.

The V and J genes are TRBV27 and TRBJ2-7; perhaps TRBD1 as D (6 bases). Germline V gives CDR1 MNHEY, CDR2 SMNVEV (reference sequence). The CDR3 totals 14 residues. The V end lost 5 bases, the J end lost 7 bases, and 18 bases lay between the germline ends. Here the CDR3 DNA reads TGTGCCAGCAGTGCCCGGGACAATTGGGGAGAGCAGTACTTC. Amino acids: CASSARDNWGEQYF.

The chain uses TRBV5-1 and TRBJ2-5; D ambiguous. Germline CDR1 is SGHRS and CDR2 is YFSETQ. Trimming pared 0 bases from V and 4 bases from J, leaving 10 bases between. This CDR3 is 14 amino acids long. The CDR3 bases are TGCGCCAGCAGCTTGGTAGGTTTTGGAGAGACCCAGTACTTC. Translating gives CASSLVGFGETQYF.

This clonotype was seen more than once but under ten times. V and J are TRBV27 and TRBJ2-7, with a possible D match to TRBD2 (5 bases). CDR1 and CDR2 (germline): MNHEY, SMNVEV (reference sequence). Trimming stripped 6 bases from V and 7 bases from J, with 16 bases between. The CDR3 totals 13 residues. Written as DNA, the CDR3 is TGTGCCAGCAGCCCACGTCCTGGCGGGGAGCAGTACTTC. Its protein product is CASSPRPGGEQYF.